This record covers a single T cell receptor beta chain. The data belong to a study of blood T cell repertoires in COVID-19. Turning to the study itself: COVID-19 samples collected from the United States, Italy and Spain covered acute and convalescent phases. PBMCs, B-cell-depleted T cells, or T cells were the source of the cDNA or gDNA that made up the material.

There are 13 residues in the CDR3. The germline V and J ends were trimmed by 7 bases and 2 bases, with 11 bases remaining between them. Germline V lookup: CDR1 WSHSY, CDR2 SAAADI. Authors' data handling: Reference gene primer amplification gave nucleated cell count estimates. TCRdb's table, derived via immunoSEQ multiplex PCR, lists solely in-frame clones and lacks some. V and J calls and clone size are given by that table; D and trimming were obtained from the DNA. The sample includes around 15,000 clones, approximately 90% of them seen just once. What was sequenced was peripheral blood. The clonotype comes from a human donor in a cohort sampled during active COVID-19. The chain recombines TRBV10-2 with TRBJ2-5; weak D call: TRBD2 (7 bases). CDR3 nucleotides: TGCGCCAGCATCCGGGGGGCTCAAGAGACCCAGTACTTC. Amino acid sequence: CASIRGAQETQYF.